Listed below are T cell receptor beta chains from one sample, sequenced in a study of blood T cell repertoires in COVID-19. Profiling relied on immunoSEQ multiplex PCR, and the TCRdb table lists in-frame clones only, not all of them. The sample includes about 380,000 clones, roughly 85% of them seen just once. The sample comprised peripheral blood. The receptors stem from a woman under 30 with acute or convalescent COVID-19. CDR3s include the opening cysteine and the closing phenylalanine or tryptophan. The D gene is left open where the match is weak. Expanded clones are given a class, and other clones once, few, many or no size at all.

d_call	j_call	clone_size	v_call	cdr3_length	cdr3_aa	cdr3_nt
TRBD1	TRBJ1-3	-	TRBV3-1/TRBV3-2	17	CASSQGQGSKLADTIYF	TGTGCCAGCAGCCAAGGACAGGGGAGTAAGTTGGCGGACACCATATATTTT
-	TRBJ2-2	-	TRBV19	14	CASSQRSGAGELFF	TGTGCCAGTAGCCAGAGATCCGGAGCCGGGGAGCTGTTTTTT
-	TRBJ1-5	once	TRBV6-1	16	CASSEDWRDSNQPQHF	TGTGCCAGCAGTGAGGACTGGCGGGACAGCAATCAGCCCCAGCATTTT
-	TRBJ1-5	-	TRBV6-5	15	CASSVTSYSNQPQHF	TGTGCCAGCTCGGTGACAAGTTATAGCAATCAGCCCCAGCATTTT
-	TRBJ1-1	-	TRBV6-5	16	CASSYSGRVKDTEAFF	TGTGCCAGCAGTTACTCGGGCAGGGTGAAGGACACTGAAGCTTTCTTT
TRBD2	TRBJ2-7	-	TRBV7-3	14	CASSLGGGAHEQYF	TGTGCCAGCAGCTTGGGCGGGGGGGCCCACGAGCAGTACTTC
-	TRBJ1-2	-	TRBV27	14	CASRPGLPDYGYTF	TGTGCCAGCAGACCAGGGCTCCCCGACTATGGCTACACCTTC
TRBD1	TRBJ1-6	-	TRBV5-4	13	CASSSDRASPLHF	TGTGCCAGCAGCAGTGACAGGGCTTCACCCCTCCACTTT
-	TRBJ2-7	once	TRBV28	15	CASSSLSGGAYEQYF	TGTGCCAGCAGTTCCCTTAGCGGAGGGGCCTACGAGCAGTACTTC
TRBD1	TRBJ1-5	-	TRBV19	15	CASSGDRDGNQPQHF	TGTGCCAGTAGCGGCGACAGGGATGGCAATCAGCCCCAGCATTTT
TRBD2	TRBJ2-2	-	TRBV4-2	17	CASSQSSGRADTGELFF	TGTGCCAGCAGCCAGTCTAGCGGGAGGGCGGACACCGGGGAGCTGTTTTTT
-	TRBJ2-3	-	TRBV9	12	CASSVVGGTQYF	TGTGCCAGCAGCGTAGTGGGGGGTACGCAGTATTTT
TRBD1	TRBJ1-2	-	TRBV4-1	15	CASRLGQGADYGYTF	TGCGCCAGCAGACTCGGACAGGGGGCTGACTATGGCTACACCTTC
-	TRBJ1-2	-	TRBV9	15	CASTAPSKPLYGYTF	TGTGCCAGCACCGCACCATCGAAGCCGCTTTATGGCTACACCTTC
TRBD1	TRBJ1-5	-	TRBV6-1	14	CASSEGQGSQPQHF	TGTGCCAGCAGTGAGGGACAGGGGAGTCAGCCCCAGCATTTT
TRBD2	TRBJ2-5	-	TRBV2	17	CASSGPKLAGASGAQYF	TGTGCCAGCAGTGGACCGAAACTAGCGGGAGCCAGTGGGGCCCAGTACTTC
-	TRBJ2-2	-	TRBV9	14	CASSVDGLTGELFF	TGTGCCAGCAGCGTAGATGGCCTCACCGGGGAGCTGTTTTTT
-	TRBJ2-7	once	TRBV9	13	CASSVESSYEQYF	TGTGCCAGCAGCGTAGAGTCGAGCTACGAGCAGTACTTC
TRBD2	TRBJ2-4	-	TRBV7-9	15	CASSLSGTIIPIQYF	TGTGCCAGCAGCCTTAGCGGGACGATCATTCCCATTCAGTACTTC
TRBD1	TRBJ2-3	-	TRBV19	15	CASSLDRGGTDTQYF	TGTGCCAGTAGTTTGGACAGGGGAGGCACAGATACGCAGTATTTT
-	TRBJ1-1	-	TRBV28	16	CASSLIKSGTRIEAFF	TGTGCCAGCAGTTTAATAAAATCCGGGACTAGGATTGAAGCTTTCTTT
-	TRBJ2-1	once	TRBV7-9	17	CASSLLAIAAVPNEQFF	TGTGCCAGCAGCTTACTCGCTATAGCGGCAGTTCCAAATGAGCAGTTCTTC
-	TRBJ2-7	-	TRBV28	14	CASTSRGLSYEQYF	TGTGCCAGCACCTCGCGGGGTCTCTCCTACGAGCAGTACTTC
-	TRBJ1-2	-	TRBV4-1	16	CASRKKWGAINYGYTF	TGCGCCAGCAGGAAGAAGTGGGGAGCTATTAACTATGGCTACACCTTC
-	TRBJ1-5	-	TRBV27	13	CASSPRGNQPQHF	TGTGCCAGCAGTCCTCGGGGGAATCAGCCCCAGCATTTT
-	TRBJ1-2	-	TRBV2	15	CASSMSGEANYGYTF	TGTGCCAGCAGTATGTCAGGGGAAGCTAACTATGGCTACACCTTC
-	TRBJ1-5	-	TRBV6-6	15	CASRLPQGGNQPQHF	TGTGCCAGCAGACTACCCCAGGGTGGCAATCAGCCCCAGCATTTT
-	TRBJ2-2	-	TRBV5-6	13	CASREQGTGELFF	TGTGCCAGCAGGGAGCAAGGCACCGGGGAGCTGTTTTTT
-	TRBJ1-1	few	TRBV7-9	14	CASSRNREGTEAFF	TGTGCCAGCAGCCGAAACAGGGAGGGCACTGAAGCTTTCTTT
-	TRBJ1-6	once	TRBV15	15	CATSRDGGMGSPLHF	TGTGCCACCAGCAGAGATGGCGGGATGGGTTCACCCCTCCACTTT
-	TRBJ1-1	-	TRBV6-5	13	CASSYSVEGEAFF	TGTGCCAGCAGTTACTCCGTAGAGGGTGAAGCTTTCTTT
-	TRBJ1-1	-	TRBV19	17	CASRPVGWNRPNTEAFF	TGTGCCAGTAGGCCCGTCGGCTGGAACAGGCCGAACACTGAAGCTTTCTTT
-	TRBJ1-2	-	TRBV29-1	12	CSVNDRDYGYTF	TGCAGCGTTAATGACAGAGACTATGGCTACACCTTC
-	TRBJ1-1	-	TRBV11-2	13	CASIRGWGGEAFF	TGTGCCAGCATACGTGGCTGGGGCGGTGAAGCTTTCTTT
-	TRBJ2-3	-	TRBV28	14	CASSLSSRTDTQYF	TGTGCCAGCAGTCTGAGTTCGCGCACAGATACGCAGTATTTT